This T cell receptor (beta chain) stems from a study of vaccination effects on CD4 cells after COVID-19 (dated by TCRdb to between 2021 and 2023). In terms of the full investigation: In the ViraFEST assay, PBMC were stimulated with viral peptide pools, and antigen-specific CD4+ T cell clonotypes were then identified by expansion using TCR sequencing. The full study included roughly 11 COVID-19 convalescent patients and a handful of SARS-CoV-2-naive healthy vaccine recipients. Approximately 2.1 million PBMC per well were cultured in IMDM with around 5% human AB serum, 10 IU/ml IL-2 and gentamicin, plus 10 ug/ml peptides. The study compared SARS-CoV-2 spike-specific CD4+ TCR repertoires before and after mRNA vaccination in COVID-19 convalescent patients and infection-naive vaccine recipients. Cultures from other donors in the study were sequenced with the Oncomine TCR Beta short-read assay on an Illumina iSeq 100. Across the study, the median time from the second dose to post-vaccine sampling was 72 days (range 14 to 241). Results the study describes overall, beyond this receptor: The study was limited by a small number of convalescent patients and lacked early post-infection timepoints. Among healthy vaccine recipients, nearly all vaccine-induced clones were SARS-CoV-2 mono-reactive, and only 1 of 255 was cross-reactive with common cold coronaviruses. Clones induced by infection and clones induced by vaccination both contracted markedly at late timepoints after vaccination, which fits with T cell responses waning over time.

Library preparation used the immunoSEQ multiplex PCR assay. DNA from the cultured, isolated CD4+ T cells was subjected to TCR beta CDR3 sequencing. In the original analysis: The analysis removed non-productive TCR sequences, trimmed reads to the CDR3 region, and retained only CDR3s that were 7 or more amino acids long. The MANAFEST web app was used to identify antigen-specific clonotypes by comparing expansion in peptide wells with expansion in reference cultures. To count as positive, a clone had to show expansion at FDR<0.05 compared with the reference and with all other wells, an odds ratio above 5, and a frequency above 0.1% in two replicate wells. Cross-reactive clonotypes were defined as significantly expanded in SARS-CoV-2 spike wells and in at least one common cold coronavirus spike condition. Using the stringdist R package, CDR3 similarity was measured by Levenshtein distance, and unrooted trees were constructed with ape in R 3.6.1. Sourced from immuneACCESS, this table was stored by TCRdb with only in-frame sequences that have V and J called. A share of the clones is absent; for the studies checked, an unresolved V gene accounts for under half, and the remainder has no known explanation. That table furnishes V, J and clone size, whereas the DNA furnished D and trimming. For this sample the table gives tens of thousands of clones, of which around 69% were detected only once. The ten largest make up more than 13% of the sample.

Measured from the cysteine to the phenylalanine, the CDR3 is 13 residues long. The read is trimmed to its CDR3 DNA, 39 bases read in frame from base 1. Deletion took 3 bases off V and 1 base off J, with a span of 7 bases between the germline ends. From a lookup of the germline V gene, CDR1 and CDR2 are SGHRS and YFSETQ. After roughly 11 days of culture, CD4+ T cells were isolated with the EasySep CD4+ T cell isolation kit. Each participant got two doses of an mRNA SARS-CoV-2 vaccine, either BNT162b2 or mRNA-1273. The absence of prior SARS-CoV-2 infection in healthy vaccine recipients was confirmed by negative nucleocapsid antibodies before and after vaccination. On days 3 and 7, half of the culture medium was replaced with fresh IL-2-containing medium. Unless noted otherwise, every peptide stimulation condition was grown in triplicate wells. PBMC were separated from whole blood using Ficoll-Paque Plus gradient centrifugation and were then either cryopreserved at -140C or used fresh. The QIAamp micro DNA kit was used to extract genomic DNA from the cultured CD4+ T cells.

For this clone: Its binding antigen is unknown. Per-nucleotide qualities are absent, and no much larger clonotype sits a single base away.

This clonotype was sampled from a human donor who received a COVID-19 vaccine. This specimen consisted of CD4+ T cells from PBMCs cultured without peptide, obtained after COVID-19 vaccination. The chain is made from TRBV5-1 and TRBJ1-1; confidence is insufficient to name the D gene. The CDR3 reads CASSSGKNTEAFF. The DNA sequence reads TGCGCCAGCAGCTCGGGGAAGAACACTGAAGCTTTCTTT.